These 10 T cell receptor beta chains came from one sample sequenced in a study of blood T cells in healthy people across ages. A J-beta primer mix and a sample-barcoded 5' primer were used in a second PCR of roughly 6 to 12 cycles. Via MiXCR, TCRdb re-called the 5' RACE reads, giving one row per CDR3 protein. Of roughly 700,000 distinct CDR3 sequences listed, about half were seen once; the top ten hold under 35%. Sequences were obtained from blood. The receptors stem from a woman aged 55-69 years in good health.

The J gene is TRBJ2-7, the V gene TRBV6-2 or TRBV6-3; D gene unclear. The J call is doubtful: the DNA matches TRBJ2-5 better. The V gene's germline CDR1 is MNHEY and CDR2 SVGEGT. This CDR3 region has 16 residues. CDR3 sequence: CASSYSPGRTKETQYF. The CDR3 DNA is TGTGCCAGCAGTTACTCCCCCGGACGCACAAAAGAGACCCAGTACTTC.

The table lists this clonotype with a few counts. The V call is TRBV7-2, the J call TRBJ2-1; 8 bases match TRBD2. Germline assignment: CDR1 SGHTA and CDR2 FQGNSA. J was trimmed by 6 bases and V by 1 base; bases with no gene match: 5. CDR3 length: 15 amino acids. CDR3 region: CASSLGVSGINEQFF. The CDR3 nucleotides are TGTGCCAGCAGCTTAGGGGTTAGCGGGATCAATGAGCAGTTCTTC.

The chain employs TRBV20-1 and TRBJ2-7; 8 bases match TRBD2. The closer fit of TRBJ2-5 to the DNA end suggests the J call may be wrong. This CDR3 spans 11 amino acids. Germline CDR1 is DFQATT and CDR2 is SNEGSKA (reference sequence). DNA of the CDR3: TGCAGTGCCGGAGCGGGGGCGACCCAGTACTTC. This sequence encodes CSAGAGATQYF.

This chain uses TRBV6-2 or TRBV6-3 with TRBJ1-1; D possibly corresponds to TRBD1 (5 bases). Germline lookup yields CDR1 MNHEY and CDR2 SVGEGT. The CDR3 is 12 amino acids. The V gene lost 5 bases and the J gene lost 10 bases, with 14 bases spanning the gap. CDR3 in amino acids: CASSQEGPSAFF. In DNA, the CDR3 is TGTGCCAGCAGTCAAGAGGGGCCCTCAGCTTTCTTT.

The chain links TRBV10-3 to TRBJ2-2; 7 nucleotides agree with TRBD2. The germline CDR1 and CDR2 sequences are ENHRY and SYGVKD. The CDR3 loop spans 17 amino acids. V was pared by 4 bases and J by 0 bases, with 8 bases of the junction left unmatched. CDR3 sequence (DNA): TGTGCCATCAGTGTAGGTATCCGGGAGGCGAACACCGGGGAGCTGTTTTTT. Translation gives CAISVGIREANTGELFF.

This clonotype was seen many times. Compared with germline, one end of the junction differs, possibly owing to a read error. The gene calls are TRBV5-1 and TRBJ2-3; 7 positions match TRBD1. The CDR3 consists of 13 residues. The germline gives CDR1 SGHRS, CDR2 YFSETQ. CDR3 sequence reads: CASSLTGADTQYF. CDR3 in DNA: TGTGCCAGCAGTTTAACAGGGGCAGATACGCAGTATTTT. The complete variable domain, with remaining parts taken from reference TRBV5-1 and TRBJ2-3, reads KAGVTQTPRYLIKTRGQQVTLSCSPISGHRSVSWYQQTPGQGLQFLFEYFSETQRNKGNFPGRFSGRQFSNSRSEMNVSTLELGDSALYLCASSLTGADTQYFGPGTRLTVL.

The V and J genes are TRBV6-2 or TRBV6-3 and TRBJ1-1, with no clear D. CDR3 length equals 11 residues. CDR1 and CDR2 from the germline V gene are MNHEY and SVGEGT. With 8 bases removed from V and 7 bases from J, the gap between germline ends came to 11 bases. The DNA for the CDR3 is TGTGCCAGCGGTTTTGGGCTTGAAGCTTTCTTT. Translated: CASGFGLEAFF.

The DNA for the CDR3 is TGTGCCACCAGTGATTTGAGAGGGGGCTCCTACAATGAGCAGTTCTTC. The encoded protein is CATSDLRGGSYNEQFF. The chain combines TRBV24-1 with TRBJ2-1, with D tentatively TRBD1 (6 bases). Germline V gene lookup returns CDR1 KGHDR and CDR2 SFDVKD. The V gene lost 0 bases and the J gene lost 0 bases, with 8 bases spanning the gap. The CDR3 sequence is 16 residues long.

The CDR3 spells CAWSVPGQGARQYF. CDR3 bases: TGTGCCTGGAGTGTCCCCGGACAGGGGGCTAGGCAGTACTTC. The chain joins TRBV30 to TRBJ2-5; TRBD1 matches 11 bases. V lost 0 bases and J lost 11; bases outside the gene matches: 8. The length of the CDR3 is 14 residues. CDR1 GTSNPN and CDR2 SVGIG come from the germline V gene (reference sequence).

This sequence joins TRBV7-2 and TRBJ2-5; a possible D gene is TRBD2 (5 bases). The CDR3 has 13 amino acids. V lost 1 base and J lost 5, with 8 bases in between. Germline values: CDR1 SGHTA, CDR2 FQGNSA. CDR3 in amino acids: CASSLEAGETQYF. The CDR3 region has the DNA TGTGCCAGCAGCTTAGAGGCGGGTGAGACCCAGTACTTC.